Listed below are T cell receptor beta chains from one sample, sequenced in a study of blood T cell repertoires in COVID-19. Only in-frame clones appear in the TCRdb table, and some are missing; sequencing was by immunoSEQ multiplex PCR. The profile covers fewer than 450,000 clones, with 88% appearing a single time and less than 1.5% taken by the ten largest. Input material: PBMCs or T cells enriched from blood (not recorded which). The receptors originated from a young woman who had recovered from COVID-19. Both conserved end residues are part of each CDR3. Fields, in order: J gene, clone size, V gene, D gene, CDR3 DNA, CDR3 protein. A D gene is named only where the DNA matches it firmly. Clone size, where shown, is once, few, many, or a class for clones that have expanded.

j_gene: TRBJ1-2
abundance: -
v_gene: TRBV5-5
d_gene: TRBD1
CDR3nt: TGTGCCAGCAGCTTGGGTGGGCAGGGGGCTGATTATGGCTACACCTTC
CDR3aa: CASSLGGQGADYGYTF

j_gene: TRBJ2-3
abundance: -
v_gene: TRBV29-1
d_gene: TRBD1
CDR3nt: TGCAGCGTTGAGGGACGACAGGGGCTTGTTGCAGATACGCAGTATTTT
CDR3aa: CSVEGRQGLVADTQYF

j_gene: TRBJ2-5
abundance: few
v_gene: TRBV3-1/TRBV3-2
d_gene: -
CDR3nt: TGTGCCAGCAGCCCTTTTGGGCAGGCCCAAGAGACCCAGTACTTC
CDR3aa: CASSPFGQAQETQYF

j_gene: TRBJ2-2
abundance: -
v_gene: TRBV18
d_gene: TRBD1
CDR3nt: TGTGCCAGCTCAATCGGGACAGGCATGATCACCGGGGAGCTGTTTTTT
CDR3aa: CASSIGTGMITGELFF

j_gene: TRBJ2-7
abundance: -
v_gene: TRBV2
d_gene: -
CDR3nt: TGTGCCAGCAGTGTGACCGGAGGGCACGAGCAGTACTTC
CDR3aa: CASSVTGGHEQYF

j_gene: TRBJ1-1
abundance: -
v_gene: TRBV6-1
d_gene: -
CDR3nt: TGTGCCAGCAGTGAAATGGGCCCAAAAGCTTTCTTT
CDR3aa: CASSEMGPKAFF

j_gene: TRBJ2-5
abundance: -
v_gene: TRBV19
d_gene: -
CDR3nt: TGTGCCAGTAGTAAACGGGACCAAGAGACCCAGTACTTC
CDR3aa: CASSKRDQETQYF

j_gene: TRBJ2-5
abundance: once
v_gene: TRBV2
d_gene: -
CDR3nt: TGTGCCAGCATGGCGGGGCCTCAAGAGACCCAGTACTTC
CDR3aa: CASMAGPQETQYF

j_gene: TRBJ2-2
abundance: -
v_gene: TRBV25-1
d_gene: -
CDR3nt: TGTGCCAGCAGTGCTCGACAAGGGGGCGGGGAGCTGTTTTTT
CDR3aa: CASSARQGGGELFF

j_gene: TRBJ2-7
abundance: -
v_gene: TRBV18
d_gene: TRBD2
CDR3nt: TGTGCCAGCTCACCGGGCGGGGGGGCCTACGAGCAGTACTTC
CDR3aa: CASSPGGGAYEQYF

j_gene: TRBJ1-1
abundance: -
v_gene: TRBV18
d_gene: TRBD1
CDR3nt: TGTGCCAGCTCACCAGCGGGACAGGGGGCATCTGAAGCTTTCTTT
CDR3aa: CASSPAGQGASEAFF

j_gene: TRBJ2-7
abundance: -
v_gene: TRBV1
d_gene: -
CDR3nt: TGCACCAGCAGCCAAGAGCAGGGGGCAGTCTACGAGCAGTACTTC
CDR3aa: CTSSQEQGAVYEQYF

j_gene: TRBJ1-2
abundance: once
v_gene: TRBV6-5
d_gene: -
CDR3nt: TGTGCCAGCAGTTACTCGAGGACAGCCGATTTTTATGGCTACACCTTC
CDR3aa: CASSYSRTADFYGYTF

j_gene: TRBJ2-5
abundance: once
v_gene: TRBV5-1
d_gene: TRBD2
CDR3nt: TGCGCCAGCAGCTTGGGACTAGCGGGGGGAGAGACCCAGTACTTC
CDR3aa: CASSLGLAGGETQYF

j_gene: TRBJ1-2
abundance: -
v_gene: TRBV5-1
d_gene: -
CDR3nt: TGCGCCAGCAGCTTGGCGACAGGAAACGGCTACACCTTC
CDR3aa: CASSLATGNGYTF

j_gene: TRBJ1-1
abundance: -
v_gene: TRBV5-4
d_gene: -
CDR3nt: TGTGCCAGCAGCTTGGCCAAGAACACTGAAGCTTTCTTT
CDR3aa: CASSLAKNTEAFF

j_gene: TRBJ1-4
abundance: -
v_gene: TRBV9
d_gene: -
CDR3nt: TGTGCCAGCAGCCCAGGGGTGAGGGAGAATGAAAAACTGTTTTTT
CDR3aa: CASSPGVRENEKLFF

j_gene: TRBJ1-1
abundance: once
v_gene: TRBV14
d_gene: -
CDR3nt: TGTGCCAGCAGCCTGCGGGGCACTGAAGCTTTCTTT
CDR3aa: CASSLRGTEAFF

j_gene: TRBJ2-7
abundance: -
v_gene: TRBV11-3
d_gene: -
CDR3nt: TGTGCCAGCAGCTCCCTAGCCCCGGACGAGCAGTACTTC
CDR3aa: CASSSLAPDEQYF

j_gene: TRBJ2-7
abundance: -
v_gene: TRBV7-2
d_gene: TRBD1
CDR3nt: TGTGCCAGCAGTTTGACAGGGCCTCTTGGCGAGCAGTACTTC
CDR3aa: CASSLTGPLGEQYF

j_gene: TRBJ2-1
abundance: -
v_gene: TRBV6-2/TRBV6-3
d_gene: TRBD1
CDR3nt: TGTGCCAGCAGCAAGACAGGGATATGGTCCTACAATGAGCAGTTCTTC
CDR3aa: CASSKTGIWSYNEQFF

j_gene: TRBJ1-2
abundance: -
v_gene: TRBV4-3
d_gene: -
CDR3nt: TGCGCCAGCAGTCCGGGAGGACATGGCTACACCTTC
CDR3aa: CASSPGGHGYTF

j_gene: TRBJ2-3
abundance: -
v_gene: TRBV9
d_gene: TRBD2
CDR3nt: TGTGCCAGCAGCTTCCAAAGCCCTAGCGGGGGGGGATACAGCACAGATACGCAGTATTTT
CDR3aa: CASSFQSPSGGGYSTDTQYF

j_gene: TRBJ1-2
abundance: once
v_gene: TRBV19
d_gene: -
CDR3nt: TGTGCCAGTAGTCAAACGGGGGGAAGGTATGGCTACACCTTC
CDR3aa: CASSQTGGRYGYTF

j_gene: TRBJ2-7
abundance: -
v_gene: TRBV7-2
d_gene: TRBD2
CDR3nt: TGTGCCAGCAGCTTAGGCGGGGGGGCGAGCGAGCAGTACTTC
CDR3aa: CASSLGGGASEQYF

j_gene: TRBJ2-3
abundance: -
v_gene: TRBV18
d_gene: TRBD2
CDR3nt: TGTGCCAGCTCACTGGACCGGGGGGGTACAGATACGCAGTATTTT
CDR3aa: CASSLDRGGTDTQYF

j_gene: TRBJ1-5
abundance: -
v_gene: TRBV5-8
d_gene: -
CDR3nt: TGTGCCAGCAACCGGAGGGTCAATATTCGGCCCCAGCATTTT
CDR3aa: CASNRRVNIRPQHF

j_gene: TRBJ1-6
abundance: -
v_gene: TRBV24-1
d_gene: TRBD1
CDR3nt: TGTGCCACCAGTGCCCGGGACAGGAATTCACCCCTCCACTTT
CDR3aa: CATSARDRNSPLHF

j_gene: TRBJ2-7
abundance: -
v_gene: TRBV9
d_gene: TRBD1
CDR3nt: TGTGCCAGCAGCGCACCCCCCGGGACAGGGGATGAGCAGTACTTC
CDR3aa: CASSAPPGTGDEQYF

j_gene: TRBJ1-2
abundance: once
v_gene: TRBV5-6
d_gene: -
CDR3nt: TGTGCCAGCAGCTTAGCTTCGAGTCGAGGATTCTATGGCTACACCTTC
CDR3aa: CASSLASSRGFYGYTF

j_gene: TRBJ1-5
abundance: few
v_gene: TRBV10-3
d_gene: -
CDR3nt: TGTGCCATCAGTGCGTCCGACAGGCCCAATCAGCCCCAGCATTTT
CDR3aa: CAISASDRPNQPQHF

j_gene: TRBJ1-2
abundance: -
v_gene: TRBV6-1
d_gene: -
CDR3nt: TGTGCCAGCAGTGAAGACCCCGGCGGATACTATGGCTACACCTTC
CDR3aa: CASSEDPGGYYGYTF

j_gene: TRBJ1-5
abundance: -
v_gene: TRBV9
d_gene: -
CDR3nt: TGTGCCAGCAGCGTATCAGGGTATAGCAATCAGCCCCAGCATTTT
CDR3aa: CASSVSGYSNQPQHF

j_gene: TRBJ2-2
abundance: -
v_gene: TRBV7-9
d_gene: -
CDR3nt: TGTGCCAGCAGCTCTATACCCCACACCGGGGAGCTGTTTTTT
CDR3aa: CASSSIPHTGELFF

j_gene: TRBJ2-7
abundance: -
v_gene: TRBV6-6
d_gene: -
CDR3nt: TGTGCCAGCAGATCCGGGACACCCTACGAGCAGTACTTC
CDR3aa: CASRSGTPYEQYF

j_gene: TRBJ1-6
abundance: once
v_gene: TRBV24-1
d_gene: TRBD1
CDR3nt: TGTGCCACCAGTGAGGAGACAGGGGGTTCACCCCTCCACTTT
CDR3aa: CATSEETGGSPLHF

j_gene: TRBJ2-3
abundance: -
v_gene: TRBV2
d_gene: TRBD2
CDR3nt: TGTGCCAGCAGCGCAGCGGGGTCATTGAATACGCAGTATTTT
CDR3aa: CASSAAGSLNTQYF

j_gene: TRBJ2-5
abundance: -
v_gene: TRBV5-1
d_gene: TRBD2
CDR3nt: TGCGCCAGCAGGGGGGGGAGGACTAGCAACCCGCAAGAGACCCAGTACTTC
CDR3aa: CASRGGRTSNPQETQYF

j_gene: TRBJ2-7
abundance: -
v_gene: TRBV19
d_gene: TRBD1
CDR3nt: TGTGCCAGTAGTATCACCCCCGGGACAGGGAGAATAACCTACGAGCAGTACTTC
CDR3aa: CASSITPGTGRITYEQYF

j_gene: TRBJ1-5
abundance: -
v_gene: TRBV7-9
d_gene: TRBD1
CDR3nt: TGTGCCAGCAGCCGGGGACAGGGAGAACAGCCCCAGCATTTT
CDR3aa: CASSRGQGEQPQHF

j_gene: TRBJ2-1
abundance: -
v_gene: TRBV27
d_gene: TRBD2
CDR3nt: TGTGCCAGCAGTGGGACTAGCGGGGTCACTAGCTCCTACAATGAGCAGTTCTTC
CDR3aa: CASSGTSGVTSSYNEQFF

j_gene: TRBJ2-1
abundance: -
v_gene: TRBV4-1
d_gene: TRBD2
CDR3nt: TGCGCCAGCAGCCGGAAGCGGGGGGCCCCTTACAATGAGCAGTTCTTC
CDR3aa: CASSRKRGAPYNEQFF

j_gene: TRBJ1-4
abundance: -
v_gene: TRBV19
d_gene: TRBD1
CDR3nt: TGTGCCAGTAGTATGGCAGGGGGTTACGAAAAACTGTTTTTT
CDR3aa: CASSMAGGYEKLFF

j_gene: TRBJ1-2
abundance: -
v_gene: TRBV4-1
d_gene: TRBD1
CDR3nt: TGCGCCAGCAGCCAAGATATAAGGGGGCACAACGGCTACACCTTC
CDR3aa: CASSQDIRGHNGYTF

j_gene: TRBJ2-7
abundance: -
v_gene: TRBV6-7
d_gene: -
CDR3nt: TGTGCCAGCAGTTACGTCAGCAGGACACATGACTCCTACGAGCAGTACTTC
CDR3aa: CASSYVSRTHDSYEQYF

j_gene: TRBJ1-1
abundance: -
v_gene: TRBV9
d_gene: TRBD1
CDR3nt: TGTGCCAGCAGCCCAGGGGGAGTTTCTGAAGCTTTCTTT
CDR3aa: CASSPGGVSEAFF

j_gene: TRBJ1-2
abundance: -
v_gene: TRBV7-9
d_gene: -
CDR3nt: TGTGCCAGCAGCTGGGAGGGAGTGAGCGGGGGCTACACCTTC
CDR3aa: CASSWEGVSGGYTF

j_gene: TRBJ1-1
abundance: few
v_gene: TRBV5-4
d_gene: -
CDR3nt: TGTGCCAGCAAATTACAGGGAAACACTGAAGCTTTCTTT
CDR3aa: CASKLQGNTEAFF